The T cell receptor (beta chain) under discussion was sequenced for a study of shared clonotypes between healthy human individuals. The authors loaded approximately 220 ng DNA, around 30,000 T cell genomes, into sorted-subset replicate PCRs. TCRdb keeps only in-frame clones here, not all; method: immunoSEQ multiplex PCR. The sample holds hundreds of thousands of clones; 72% are singletons and the top ten take 1.5% to 2%. Whole-study results and caveats: The sole specimen, blood, was sampled, and tissue repertoires likely differ.

The CDR3 covers 16 residues. With V trimmed by 4 bases and J by 3 bases, 7 bases remained unmatched. CDR1 GTSNPN and CDR2 SVGIG come from the germline V gene (reference sequence). Remarks on this clone: The antigen is not known.

The chain combines TRBV30 with TRBJ1-6; TRBD1 matches at 9 bases. Sequencing input: memory CD4+ T cells sorted from blood. The subset: CD45RA-negative fraction. This sequence was found in a woman in her thirties in good health. CDR3 DNA: TGTGCCTGGACGGACAGGGGAGTTCTCTATAATTCACCCCTCCACTTT. Translated, it gives CAWTDRGVLYNSPLHF. The full variable domain, with the rest looked up from reference TRBV30 and TRBJ1-6, is SQTIHQWPATLVQPVGSPLSLECTVEGTSNPNLYWYRQAAGRGLQLLFYSVGIGQISSEVPQNLSASRPQDRQFILSSKKLLLSDSGFYLCAWTDRGVLYNSPLHFGNGTRLTVT.